The next 20 T cell receptor beta chains were all read from a single sample in a study of cytomegalovirus exposure and HLA in healthy donors. Primers: 60 Vbeta forward and 13 Jbeta reverse. Profiling relied on immunoSEQ multiplex PCR, and the TCRdb table lists in-frame clones only, not all of them. Seen in this sample are approximately 75,000 clones; the ten most common clones hold 0.83%. Sequences were obtained from PBMCs. Source of these receptors: a boy aged 5-17 years in good health and CMV-seronegative.

V and J are TRBV10-1 and TRBJ1-1, with a weak D call TRBD1 (5 bases). The CDR3 has 12 amino acids. V lost 3 bases, J lost 4 bases, and 6 bases lay in between. The germline CDR1 and CDR2 sequences are WNHNN and SYGVQD (reference sequence). The CDR3 loop reads CASSDQGTEAFF. In DNA form, the CDR3 reads TGCGCCAGCAGTGACCAGGGCACTGAAGCTTTCTTT.

The rearrangement links TRBV18 to TRBJ1-3; no definite D call. CDR1 and CDR2 from the germline V gene are KGHSH and LQKENI. This CDR3 contains 16 residues. The ends were cut back, 0 bases at V and 2 bases at J, with 11 bases in the middle. The CDR3 coding sequence is TGTGCCAGCTCACCACCGGGAGCAGGACCTGGAAACACCATATATTTT. Encoded protein: CASSPPGAGPGNTIYF.

The rearrangement joins TRBV7-9 to TRBJ2-2; D is uncertain. CDR1 is SEHNR and CDR2 is FQNEAQ in the germline V gene (reference sequence). The CDR3 extends over 14 amino acids. V lost 1 base to trimming and J lost 1 base, with 4 bases between them. The CDR3 DNA sequence: TGTGCCAGCAGCTTAGTCGTGAACACCGGGGAGCTGTTTTTT. Its protein product is CASSLVVNTGELFF.

The chain recombines TRBV6-4 with TRBJ1-1; D is unresolved. Germline CDR1 MRHNA, CDR2 SNTAGT. V was shortened by 10 bases and J by 1 base, with 16 bases between the two germline ends. The CDR3 is made up of 14 amino acids. This CDR3 is CATSRPGRNTEAFF. The CDR3 DNA follows: TGTGCCACCTCACGTCCGGGGAGGAACACTGAAGCTTTCTTT.

The chain has TRBV4-1 and TRBJ1-5; D is uncertain. Germline CDR1 MGHRA, CDR2 YSYEKL. V was shortened by 0 bases and J by 5 bases, with 8 bases between the two germline ends. The CDR3 totals 14 residues. The CDR3 DNA reads TGCGCCAGCAGCCAAGATCCGGTAGATCAGCCCCAGCATTTT. Amino acids: CASSQDPVDQPQHF.

The V gene is TRBV6-1, the J gene TRBJ2-2; 10 nucleotides match TRBD1. This CDR3 is built from 15 residues. J was trimmed by 5 bases and V by 6 bases; bases with no gene match: 6. Germline V gene sequence: CDR1 MNHNS, CDR2 SASEGT. The CDR3 region has the DNA TGTGCCAGCAGAGCCCGGACAGGGGGGACCGGGGAGCTGTTTTTT. It codes for CASRARTGGTGELFF.

The chain recombines TRBV7-9 with TRBJ2-7, with D perhaps matching TRBD2 (6 bases). This CDR3 contains 15 residues. The germline CDR1 and CDR2 sequences are SEHNR and FQNEAQ (reference sequence). Trimming removed 5 bases at V and 5 bases at J, with 19 bases between. In DNA form, the CDR3 reads TGTGCCAGCAGCCTCCTTGTGACTAGTCCCCACGAGCAGTACTTC. Protein sequence: CASSLLVTSPHEQYF.

The V and J genes are TRBV11-2 and TRBJ2-7; D call uncertain. CDR3 length: 16 amino acids. V was pared by 5 bases and J by 0 bases, with 17 bases between. In germline, CDR1 is SGHAT, CDR2 FQNNGV. This CDR3 is CASSPVSRRSSYEQYF. The CDR3 coding sequence is TGTGCCAGCAGCCCCGTGAGTCGACGGAGCTCCTACGAGCAGTACTTC.

This chain links TRBV7-9 with TRBJ1-5; a weak D match, TRBD1 (6 bases). The CDR3 spans 14 residues. CDR1 is SEHNR, CDR2 FQNEAQ, per germline (reference sequence). V was trimmed by 5 bases and J by 5 bases, leaving 13 bases between them. The CDR3 region is CASSPDSWDQPQHF. In DNA, the CDR3 is TGTGCCAGCAGCCCGGACAGTTGGGATCAGCCCCAGCATTTT.

This chain uses TRBV10-2 with TRBJ2-7, with TRBD2 matching over 12 bases. With V trimmed by 6 bases and J by 6 bases, 6 bases remained unmatched. The CDR3 covers 14 residues. CDR1 is WSHSY and CDR2 is SAAADI in the germline V gene. For the CDR3, the DNA is TGCGCCAGCAGGGTCCAGACTAGCGGGAGCGAGCAGTACTTC. The encoded protein is CASRVQTSGSEQYF.

The chain has TRBV30 and TRBJ2-2; D not resolved. Trimming left V 0 bases short and J 4 bases short, with 9 bases between. The CDR3 sequence is 14 residues long. Germline V CDR1 and CDR2: GTSNPN, SVGIG (reference sequence). In nucleotides, the CDR3 is TGTGCCTGGAGTGTACGCAGGATCACCGGGGAGCTGTTTTTT. It codes for CAWSVRRITGELFF.

The V call is TRBV4-1, the J call TRBJ2-1, with TRBD2 matching 10 bases. Looked up from germline, CDR1 is MGHRA and CDR2 is YSYEKL. V lost 0 bases to trimming and J lost 6 bases; unmatched junction nucleotides: 11. The CDR3 runs 18 residues. This CDR3 reads CASSQDLASGRNGNEQFF. The CDR3 DNA reads TGCGCCAGCAGCCAAGATTTGGCTAGCGGGAGAAACGGCAATGAGCAGTTCTTC.

The genes are TRBV7-9 and TRBJ2-2; possibly TRBD2 for D (6 bases). The CDR3 is 14 amino acids. The ends were cut back, 4 bases at V and 7 bases at J, with 13 bases in the middle. Germline lookup yields CDR1 SEHNR and CDR2 FQNEAQ (reference sequence). CDR3 in amino acids: CASSSNTGVGELFF. The CDR3 DNA is TGTGCCAGCAGCTCTAACACGGGGGTCGGGGAGCTGTTTTTT.

The chain couples TRBV7-3 to TRBJ2-3, with TRBD2 as a possible D gene (5 bases). The V end was cut by 5 bases, the J end by 6 bases, with 18 bases between. The CDR3 contains 15 residues. Germline-derived CDR1 and CDR2 are SGHTA and FQGTGA. Here the CDR3 DNA reads TGTGCCAGCAGCCCAGACGGCCTAGCCCCGGATACGCAGTATTTT. It codes for CASSPDGLAPDTQYF.

V and J are TRBV5-1 and TRBJ2-3, with D possibly matching TRBD2 (6 bases). CDR1 and CDR2 (germline): SGHRS, YFSETQ. This CDR3 is 12 amino acids long. Trimming took off 4 bases at V and 5 bases at J, with 8 bases between the two ends. The CDR3 nucleotides are TGCGCCAGCAGCCTTAGCGGAGATACGCAGTATTTT. It codes for CASSLSGDTQYF.

The V gene is TRBV5-1, the J gene TRBJ2-7, with D possibly TRBD2 on 5 matching bases. V lost 2 bases, J lost 5 bases, and 14 bases lay in between. Germline loops: CDR1 SGHRS, CDR2 YFSETQ. This CDR3 has 14 amino acids. CDR3 nucleotides: TGCGCCAGCAGCTTAGGTGGCGGGTTCGACGAGCAGTACTTC. Translating gives CASSLGGGFDEQYF. The variable domain in full, with the rest retrieved from reference TRBV5-1 and TRBJ2-7, is KAGVTQTPRYLIKTRGQQVTLSCSPISGHRSVSWYQQTPGQGLQFLFEYFSETQRNKGNFPGRFSGRQFSNSRSEMNVSTLELGDSALYLCASSLGGGFDEQYFGPGTRLTVT.

V usage is TRBV7-9 and J usage is TRBJ1-1, with no clear D. V shed 8 bases and J shed 1 base, with 11 bases lying between them. From germline, CDR1 is SEHNR and CDR2 FQNEAQ (reference sequence). The length of the CDR3 is 13 residues. This chain's CDR3 is CASHRRENTEAFF. The CDR3 nucleotides read TGTGCCAGCCATCGCCGGGAGAACACTGAAGCTTTCTTT.

The J gene is TRBJ2-7, the V gene TRBV7-8; D possibly corresponds to TRBD1 (5 bases). The CDR3 is 15 residues long. The germline V gene has CDR1 SGHVS and CDR2 FQNEAQ. Trimming stripped 5 bases from V and 11 bases from J, with 25 bases between. CDR3 loop: CASSLTALSLVAEYF. CDR3 DNA sequence: TGTGCCAGCAGCCTGACAGCTCTCTCTCTGGTTGCGGAGTACTTC.

The gene calls are TRBV5-4 and TRBJ2-7; tentatively, D is TRBD2 (6 bases). The CDR3 sequence is 16 residues long. Germline-derived CDR1 and CDR2 are SGHNT and YYREEE (reference sequence). V was cut by 4 bases and J by 4 bases, with 21 bases left in between. CDR3 region: CASSEWTTPAPYEQYF. CDR3 coding DNA: TGTGCCAGCAGCGAGTGGACTACTCCTGCACCTTACGAGCAGTACTTC.

The V call is TRBV10-2, the J call TRBJ1-1, with D tentatively TRBD1 (5 bases). Per the germline V gene, CDR1 is WSHSY and CDR2 is SAAADI. The length of the CDR3 is 13 residues. V lost 2 bases, J lost 1 base, and 5 bases lay in between. The CDR3 sequence: CASSEQGNTEAFF. CDR3 DNA: TGCGCCAGCAGTGAGCAGGGGAACACTGAAGCTTTCTTT.